These 7 T cell receptor beta chains share one sample of origin, sequenced in a study of blood T cell repertoires in COVID-19. TCRdb keeps only in-frame clones here, not all; method: immunoSEQ multiplex PCR. This table has approximately 130,000 clones, about four fifths appearing once. The specimen was PBMCs or T cells enriched from blood (not recorded which). The source is a young man who had recovered from COVID-19.

The rearrangement uses TRBV11-3 and TRBJ1-2; D ambiguous. Germline V lookup: CDR1 SGHNT, CDR2 YENEEA. This CDR3 is built from 12 residues. The germline V and J ends were trimmed by 7 bases and 0 bases, with 6 bases remaining between them. CDR3 in amino acids: CASTGANYGYTF. The CDR3 DNA reads TGTGCCAGCACGGGAGCTAACTATGGCTACACCTTC.

The J gene is TRBJ1-5, the V gene TRBV5-1; TRBD1 is a possible D gene (6 bases). Trimming removed 0 bases from V and 7 bases from J, with 8 bases in between. This CDR3 comprises 13 residues. CDR1 is SGHRS, CDR2 YFSETQ, per germline. CDR3 nucleotides: TGCGCCAGCAGCTTGGACAGGGCCCAGCCCCAGCATTTT. Amino acid sequence: CASSLDRAQPQHF.

V and J are TRBV5-5 and TRBJ2-1; 11 bases are shared with TRBD2. Per the germline V gene, CDR1 is SGHKS and CDR2 is YYEKEE (reference sequence). The CDR3 has 15 residues. After removal of 4 bases from V and 6 bases from J, the junction contained 6 bases not matched to a gene. CDR3 nucleotide sequence: TGTGCCAGCAGCGGAGGACTAGCGGGTGGCAATGAGCAGTTCTTC. Protein product: CASSGGLAGGNEQFF.

This rearrangement joins TRBV7-9 to TRBJ2-7; TRBD2 aligns across 7 bases. The CDR3 consists of 14 residues. Germline loops: CDR1 SEHNR, CDR2 FQNEAQ (reference sequence). V lost 5 bases to trimming and J lost 0 bases; unmatched junction nucleotides: 4. CDR3 in amino acids: CASSPQRDSYEQYF. The CDR3 DNA reads TGTGCCAGCAGCCCCCAGCGGGACTCCTACGAGCAGTACTTC.

This chain links TRBV9 with TRBJ1-4, with 7 nucleotides matching TRBD1. Trimming took 0 bases from V and 5 from J; bases not matched to a gene: 4. The germline CDR1 and CDR2 sequences are SGDLS and YYNGEE. The CDR3 has 15 residues. CDR3: CASSVEARGNEKLFF. The CDR3 DNA follows: TGTGCCAGCAGCGTAGAGGCCAGGGGGAATGAAAAACTGTTTTTT.

This chain uses TRBV2 with TRBJ2-1, with 11 bases lining up with TRBD1. The CDR3 extends over 14 amino acids. After removal of 11 bases from V and 5 bases from J, the junction contained 8 bases not matched to a gene. Looked up from germline, CDR1 is SNHLY and CDR2 is FYNNEI. In DNA, the CDR3 is TGTGCCGCTATCGGACAGGGGGCGAACAATGAGCAGTTCTTC. Encoded protein: CAAIGQGANNEQFF.

The chain joins TRBV2 to TRBJ2-7; 10 positions agree with TRBD1. The J segment lost 2 bases and the V segment lost 5 bases, leaving 9 bases of the junction unmatched. This CDR3 comprises 16 residues. Per the germline V gene, CDR1 is SNHLY and CDR2 is FYNNEI. CDR3 nucleotides: TGTGCCAGCAGTTCCTCCGGGACAGGGGATCCCTACGAGCAGTACTTC. It encodes CASSSSGTGDPYEQYF.